Described below is a single TCR beta chain sequence and its context. The antigen is not known. The CDR3 has 13 amino acids. CDR1 and CDR2 from the germline V gene are SQVTM and ANQGSEA. The V end was cut by 3 bases, the J end by 5 bases, with 11 bases between. The data stem from a study of T cells in Graves' hyperthyroidism and ophthalmopathy. Broader study findings: Most thyroid clonotypes expanded above 0.001 were also detected in blood.

Exclusion criteria comprised uncontrolled infection, other autoimmune disease, pregnancy or lactation. Template material for amplifying TCR beta CDR3 regions consisted of RNA transcripts. Using the HTBI primer set, a first-round RT-PCR was run on the TCR CDR3. Each CDR3 protein is one row after TCRdb ran MiXCR on the multiplex PCR reads. The sample lists about 640,000 distinct CDR3 sequences; less than 25% were seen once. Sequenced: blood. The sequence came from a man under 40 with Graves' ophthalmopathy. V usage is TRBV29-1 and J usage is TRBJ2-1; the D gene is possibly TRBD2 (6 bases). This chain's CDR3 is CSVEDYLDNEQFF. CDR3 bases: TGCAGCGTTGAGGACTACCTTGACAATGAGCAGTTCTTC.